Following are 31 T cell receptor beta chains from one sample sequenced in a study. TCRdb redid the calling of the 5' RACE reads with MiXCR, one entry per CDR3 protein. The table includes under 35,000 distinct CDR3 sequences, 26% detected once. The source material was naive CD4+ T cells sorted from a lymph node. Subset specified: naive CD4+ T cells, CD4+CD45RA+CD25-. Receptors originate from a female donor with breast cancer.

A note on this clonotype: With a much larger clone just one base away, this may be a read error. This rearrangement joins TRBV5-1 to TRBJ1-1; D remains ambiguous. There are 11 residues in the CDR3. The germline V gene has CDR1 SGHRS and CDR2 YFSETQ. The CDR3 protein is CASSSFTETFF. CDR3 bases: TGCGCCAGCAGCTCATTCACTGAAACTTTCTTT. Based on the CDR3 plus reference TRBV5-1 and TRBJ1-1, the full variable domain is KAGVTQTPRYLIKTRGQQVTLSCSPISGHRSVSWYQQTPGQGLQFLFEYFSETQRNKGNFPGRFSGRQFSNSRSEMNVSTLELGDSALYLCASSSFTETFFGQGTRLTVV.

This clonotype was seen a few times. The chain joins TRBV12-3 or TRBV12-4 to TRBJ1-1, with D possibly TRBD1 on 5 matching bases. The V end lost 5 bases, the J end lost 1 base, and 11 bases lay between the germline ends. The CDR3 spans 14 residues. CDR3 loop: CASSPGIKNTEAFF. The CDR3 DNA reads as TGTGCCAGCAGTCCAGGGATTAAGAACACTGAAGCTTTCTTT.

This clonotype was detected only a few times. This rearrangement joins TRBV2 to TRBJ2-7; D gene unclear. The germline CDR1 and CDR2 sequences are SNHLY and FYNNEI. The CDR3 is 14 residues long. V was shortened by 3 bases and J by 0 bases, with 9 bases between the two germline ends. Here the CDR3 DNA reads TGTGCCAGCAGTGAGGAAATCAGCTCCTACGAGCAGTACTTC. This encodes CASSEEISSYEQYF.

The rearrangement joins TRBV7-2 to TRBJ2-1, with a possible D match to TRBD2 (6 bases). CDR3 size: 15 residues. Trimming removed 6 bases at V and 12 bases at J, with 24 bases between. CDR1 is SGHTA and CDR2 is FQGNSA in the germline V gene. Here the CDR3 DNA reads TGTGCCAGCAGACAATTAGCGGTCGCTGCCTATGGGCAGTTCTTC. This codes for CASRQLAVAAYGQFF.

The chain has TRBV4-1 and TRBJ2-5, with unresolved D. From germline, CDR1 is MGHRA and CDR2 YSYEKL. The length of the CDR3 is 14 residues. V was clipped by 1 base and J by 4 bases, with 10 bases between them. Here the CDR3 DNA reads TGCGCCAGCAGCCAAGTTAGTTTTCGAGAGACCCAGTACTTC. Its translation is CASSQVSFRETQYF.

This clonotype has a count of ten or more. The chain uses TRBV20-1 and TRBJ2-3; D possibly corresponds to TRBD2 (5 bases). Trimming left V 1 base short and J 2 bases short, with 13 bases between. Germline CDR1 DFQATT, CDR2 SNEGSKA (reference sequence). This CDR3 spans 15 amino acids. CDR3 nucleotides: TGCAGTGCTAGAGCCACGGGAACCTCCACAGATACGCAGTATTTT. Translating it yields CSARATGTSTDTQYF.

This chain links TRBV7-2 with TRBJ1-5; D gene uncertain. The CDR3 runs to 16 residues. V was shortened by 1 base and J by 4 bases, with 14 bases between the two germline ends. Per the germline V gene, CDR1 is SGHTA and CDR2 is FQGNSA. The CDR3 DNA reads TGTGCCAGCAGCTTAGGGGTTAGGCGGCAGAATCAGCCCCAGCATTTT. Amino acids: CASSLGVRRQNQPQHF.

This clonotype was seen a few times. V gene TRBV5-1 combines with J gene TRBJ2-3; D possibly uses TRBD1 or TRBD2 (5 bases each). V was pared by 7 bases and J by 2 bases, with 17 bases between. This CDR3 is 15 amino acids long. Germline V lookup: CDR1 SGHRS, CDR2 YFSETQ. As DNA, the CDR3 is TGCGCCAGCCGGCGTTACGGGGACGCCACAGATACGCAGTATTTT. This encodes CASRRYGDATDTQYF.

DNA for the CDR3: TGCAGCACCCGGGCCCGTGGTGAGCAGTTCTTC. Translating gives CSTRARGEQFF. The chain uses TRBV29-1 and TRBJ2-1; D unresolved. In germline, CDR1 is SQVTM, CDR2 ANQGSEA. V was pared by 8 bases and J by 9 bases, with 14 bases between. The CDR3 is 11 residues long.

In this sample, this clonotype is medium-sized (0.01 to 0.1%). The chain's CDR3 is CASSQDRSSGNTIYF. The CDR3 coding sequence is TGTGCCAGCAGCCAAGATAGATCCTCTGGAAACACCATATATTTT. The chain carries TRBV4-2 and TRBJ1-3; D not certain. Germline CDR1 reads LGHNA; CDR2 reads YNFKEQ. The CDR3 loop spans 15 amino acids. V lost 0 bases and J 0 bases, leaving 6 bases between the germline ends.

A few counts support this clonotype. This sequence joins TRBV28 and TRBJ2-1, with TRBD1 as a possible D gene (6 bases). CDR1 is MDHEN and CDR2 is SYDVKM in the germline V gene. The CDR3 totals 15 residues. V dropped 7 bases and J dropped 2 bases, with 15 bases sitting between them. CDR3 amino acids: CASTSPRTAYNEQFF. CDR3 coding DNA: TGTGCCAGCACCAGCCCACGGACAGCCTACAATGAGCAGTTCTTC.

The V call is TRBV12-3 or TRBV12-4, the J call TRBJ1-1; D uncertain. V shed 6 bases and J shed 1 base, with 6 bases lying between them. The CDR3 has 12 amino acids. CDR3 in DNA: TGTGCCAGCAGCCTCGAGAACACTGAAGCTTTCTTT. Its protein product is CASSLENTEAFF.

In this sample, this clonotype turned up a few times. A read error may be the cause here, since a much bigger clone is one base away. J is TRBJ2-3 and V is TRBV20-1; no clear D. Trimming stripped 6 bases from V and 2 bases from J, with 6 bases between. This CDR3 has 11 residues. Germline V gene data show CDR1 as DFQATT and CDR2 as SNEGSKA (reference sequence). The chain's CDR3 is CSADTTDTQYF. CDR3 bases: TGCAGTGCCGATACCACAGATACGCAGTATTTT.

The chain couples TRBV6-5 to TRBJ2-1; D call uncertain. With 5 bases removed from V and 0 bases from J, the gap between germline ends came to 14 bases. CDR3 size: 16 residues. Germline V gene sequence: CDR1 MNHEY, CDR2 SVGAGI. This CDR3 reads CASSDRAWSSYNEQFF. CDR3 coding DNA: TGTGCCAGCAGTGACCGGGCCTGGAGCTCCTACAATGAGCAGTTCTTC.

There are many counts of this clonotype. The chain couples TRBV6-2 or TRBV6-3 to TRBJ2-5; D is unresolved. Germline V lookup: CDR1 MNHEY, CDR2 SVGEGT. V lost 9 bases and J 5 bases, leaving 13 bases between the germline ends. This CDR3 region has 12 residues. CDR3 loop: CASSNTWETQYF. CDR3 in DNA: TGTGCCAGTTCGAACACCTGGGAGACCCAGTACTTC.

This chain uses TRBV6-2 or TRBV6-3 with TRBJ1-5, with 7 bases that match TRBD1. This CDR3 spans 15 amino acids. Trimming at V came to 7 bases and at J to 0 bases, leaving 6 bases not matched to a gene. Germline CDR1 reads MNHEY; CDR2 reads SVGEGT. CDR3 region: CASTQTGASNQPQHF. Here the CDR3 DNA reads TGTGCCAGCACCCAAACAGGGGCTAGCAATCAGCCCCAGCATTTT.

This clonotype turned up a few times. Here the CDR3 DNA reads TGTGCCAGCAGCGTAGGGCCAAAGGAAAAACTGTTTTTT. This sequence encodes CASSVGPKEKLFF. The rearrangement links TRBV9 to TRBJ1-4; D ambiguous. The germline V gene encodes CDR1 SGDLS and CDR2 YYNGEE. Between the trimmed V and J ends, which lost 0 bases and 8 bases, there was a span of 8 bases. This CDR3 is built from 13 residues.

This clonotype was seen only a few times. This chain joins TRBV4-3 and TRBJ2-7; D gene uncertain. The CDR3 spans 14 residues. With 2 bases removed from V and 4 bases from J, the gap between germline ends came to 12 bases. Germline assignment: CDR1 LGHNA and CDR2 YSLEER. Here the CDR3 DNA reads TGCGCCAGCAGCCAAAATATAGGCCGATACGAGCAGTACTTC. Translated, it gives CASSQNIGRYEQYF.

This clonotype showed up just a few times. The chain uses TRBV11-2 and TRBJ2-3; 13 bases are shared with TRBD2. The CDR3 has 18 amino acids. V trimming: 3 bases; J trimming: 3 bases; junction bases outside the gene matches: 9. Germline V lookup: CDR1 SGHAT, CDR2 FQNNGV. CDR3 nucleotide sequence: TGTGCCAGCAGCTTTCGACGGGGACTAGCGGGGAGGACAGATACGCAGTATTTT. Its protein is CASSFRRGLAGRTDTQYF.

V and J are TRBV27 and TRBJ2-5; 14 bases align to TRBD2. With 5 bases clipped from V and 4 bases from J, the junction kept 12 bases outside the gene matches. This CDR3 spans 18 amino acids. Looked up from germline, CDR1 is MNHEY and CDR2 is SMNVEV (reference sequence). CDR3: CASSGGGLAGAFAETQYF. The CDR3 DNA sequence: TGTGCCAGCAGTGGTGGGGGACTAGCGGGGGCCTTTGCAGAGACCCAGTACTTC.

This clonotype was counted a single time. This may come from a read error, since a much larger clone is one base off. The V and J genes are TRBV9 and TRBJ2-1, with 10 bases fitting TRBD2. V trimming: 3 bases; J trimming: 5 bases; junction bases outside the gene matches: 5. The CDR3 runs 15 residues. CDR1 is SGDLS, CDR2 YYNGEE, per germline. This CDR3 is CASSELAGPDNEQFF. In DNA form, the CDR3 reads TGTGCCAGCAGCGAACTAGCGGGGCCGGACAATGAGCAGTTCTTC. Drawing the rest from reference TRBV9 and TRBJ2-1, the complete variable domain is DSGVTQTPKHLITATGQRVTLRCSPRSGDLSVYWYQQSLDQGLQFLIQYYNGEERAKGNILERFSAQQFPDLHSELNLSSLELGDSALYFCASSELAGPDNEQFFGPGTRLTVL.

Written as DNA, the CDR3 is TGTGCCAGCAGCCATGGACAGGGAGGGAATCAGCCCCAGCATTTT. It yields the protein CASSHGQGGNQPQHF. V is TRBV5-5 and J is TRBJ1-5; TRBD1 matches at 8 bases. J lost 4 bases, V lost 4 bases, and 7 bases had no gene match. The germline CDR1 and CDR2 sequences are SGHKS and YYEKEE (reference sequence). CDR3 length equals 15 residues.

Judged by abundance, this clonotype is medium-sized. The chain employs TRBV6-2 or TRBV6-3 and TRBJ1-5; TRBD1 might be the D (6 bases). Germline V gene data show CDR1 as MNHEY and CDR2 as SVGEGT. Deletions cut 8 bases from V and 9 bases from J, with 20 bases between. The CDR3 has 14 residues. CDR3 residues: CASVGDGTNGPQHF. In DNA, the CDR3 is TGTGCCAGCGTGGGGGACGGGACAAACGGGCCCCAGCATTTT.

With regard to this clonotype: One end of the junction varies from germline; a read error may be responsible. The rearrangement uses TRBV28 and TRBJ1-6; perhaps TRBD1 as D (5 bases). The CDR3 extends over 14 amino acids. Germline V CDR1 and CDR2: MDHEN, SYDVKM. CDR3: CANSPQGGGSPLHF. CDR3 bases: TGTGCCAACAGTCCCCAGGGAGGAGGGTCACCCCTCCACTTT.

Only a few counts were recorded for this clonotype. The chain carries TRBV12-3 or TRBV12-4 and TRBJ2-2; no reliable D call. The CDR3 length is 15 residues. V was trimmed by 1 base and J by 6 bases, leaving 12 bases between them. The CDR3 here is CASSLGLLKAGELFF. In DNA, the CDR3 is TGTGCCAGCAGTTTAGGATTACTGAAGGCCGGGGAGCTGTTTTTT.

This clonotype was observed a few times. In DNA form, the CDR3 reads TGCGCCAGCATCCTCTCAGGACGGGACACAGATACGCAGTATTTT. Its translation: CASILSGRDTDTQYF. The V and J genes are TRBV5-1 and TRBJ2-3; perhaps TRBD2 as D (5 bases). CDR3 length equals 15 residues. The V end lost 6 bases, the J end lost 2 bases, and 16 bases lay between the germline ends. Germline V gene sequence: CDR1 SGHRS, CDR2 YFSETQ.

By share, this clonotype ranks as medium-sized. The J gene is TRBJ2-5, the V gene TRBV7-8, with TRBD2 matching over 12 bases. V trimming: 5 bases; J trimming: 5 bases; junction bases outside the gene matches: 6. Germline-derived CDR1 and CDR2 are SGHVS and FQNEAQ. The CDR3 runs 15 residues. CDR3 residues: CASSRLAGVDETQYF. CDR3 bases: TGTGCCAGCAGCAGACTAGCGGGAGTTGATGAGACCCAGTACTTC.

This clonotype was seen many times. The CDR3 nucleotides read TGTGCCAGCAGTTTGTCGAGGTGGCTTCGGGATGGCTACACCTTC. This codes for CASSLSRWLRDGYTF. V and J are TRBV12-3 or TRBV12-4 and TRBJ1-2; unclear D gene. Trimming stripped 3 bases from V and 6 bases from J, with 17 bases between. The CDR3 is made up of 15 amino acids.

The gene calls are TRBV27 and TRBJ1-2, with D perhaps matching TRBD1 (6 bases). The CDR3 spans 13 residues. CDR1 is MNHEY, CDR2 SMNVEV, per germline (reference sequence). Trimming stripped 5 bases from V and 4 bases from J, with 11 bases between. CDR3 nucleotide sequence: TGTGCCAGCAGTCCCACAGGGCTCTATGGCTACACCTTC. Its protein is CASSPTGLYGYTF.

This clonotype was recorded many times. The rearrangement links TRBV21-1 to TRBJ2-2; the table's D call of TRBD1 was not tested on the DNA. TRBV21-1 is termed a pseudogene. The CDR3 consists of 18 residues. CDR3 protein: CASSKPGSTRPVTGELFF. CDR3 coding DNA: TGTGCCAGCAGCAAACCGGGGTCGACCCGCCCAGTCACCGGGGAGCTGTTTTTT.

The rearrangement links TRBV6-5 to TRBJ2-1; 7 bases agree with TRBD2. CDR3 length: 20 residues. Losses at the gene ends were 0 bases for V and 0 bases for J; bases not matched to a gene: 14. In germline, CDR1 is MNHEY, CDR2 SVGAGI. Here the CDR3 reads CASSYSKIGLVSSSYNEQFF. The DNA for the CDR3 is TGTGCCAGCAGTTACTCGAAGATAGGACTAGTGTCCAGCTCCTACAATGAGCAGTTCTTC.